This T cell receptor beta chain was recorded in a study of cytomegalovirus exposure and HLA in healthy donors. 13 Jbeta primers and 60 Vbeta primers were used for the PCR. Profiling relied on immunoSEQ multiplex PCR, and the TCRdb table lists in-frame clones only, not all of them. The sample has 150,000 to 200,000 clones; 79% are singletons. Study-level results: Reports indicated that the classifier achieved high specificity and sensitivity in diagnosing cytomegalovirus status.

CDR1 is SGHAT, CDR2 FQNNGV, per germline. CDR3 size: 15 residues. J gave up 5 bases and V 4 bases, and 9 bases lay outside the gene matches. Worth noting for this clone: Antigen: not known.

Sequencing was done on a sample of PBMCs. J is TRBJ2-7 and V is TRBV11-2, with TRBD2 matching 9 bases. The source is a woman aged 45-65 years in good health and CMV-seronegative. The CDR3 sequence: CASSSAAGGFNEQYF. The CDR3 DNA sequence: TGTGCCAGCAGCTCCGCGGCGGGAGGGTTCAACGAGCAGTACTTC. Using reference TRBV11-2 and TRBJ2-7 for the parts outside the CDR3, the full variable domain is EAGVAQSPRYKIIEKRQSVAFWCNPISGHATLYWYQQILGQGPKLLIQFQNNGVVDDSQLPKDRFSAERLKGVDSTLKIQPAKLEDSAVYLCASSSAAGGFNEQYFGPGTRLTVT.